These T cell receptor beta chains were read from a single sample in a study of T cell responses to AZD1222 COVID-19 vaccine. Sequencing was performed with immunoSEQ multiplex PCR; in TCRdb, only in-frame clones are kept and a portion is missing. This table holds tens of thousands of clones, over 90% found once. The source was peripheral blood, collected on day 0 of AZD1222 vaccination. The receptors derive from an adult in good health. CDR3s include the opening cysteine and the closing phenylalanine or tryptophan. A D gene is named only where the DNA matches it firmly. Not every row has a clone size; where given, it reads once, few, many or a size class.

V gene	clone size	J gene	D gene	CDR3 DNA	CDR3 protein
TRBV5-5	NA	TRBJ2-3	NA	TGTGCCAGCAGCTCTTCGGGGGTGACAGATACGCAGTATTTT	CASSSSGVTDTQYF
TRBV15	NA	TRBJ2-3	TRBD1	TGTGCCACCAGCATAACACGTTGGGGACAGGGCACAGATACGCAGTATTTT	CATSITRWGQGTDTQYF
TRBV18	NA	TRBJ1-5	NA	TGTGCCAGCTCACCATGGGACATCGATCAGCCCCAGCATTTT	CASSPWDIDQPQHF
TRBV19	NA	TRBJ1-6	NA	TGTGCCAGTAAACCAGGAGAATATAATTCACCCCTCCACTTT	CASKPGEYNSPLHF
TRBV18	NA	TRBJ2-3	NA	TGTGCCAGCTCACCCCCCGCGTTACGAGGCGCAGATACGCAGTATTTT	CASSPPALRGADTQYF
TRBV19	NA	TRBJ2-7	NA	TGTGCCAGTAGTAAACCGGGGCTGATCTACGAGCAGTACTTC	CASSKPGLIYEQYF
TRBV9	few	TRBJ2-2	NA	TGTGCCAGCAGCGGGGGGATAAACACCGGGGAGCTGTTTTTT	CASSGGINTGELFF
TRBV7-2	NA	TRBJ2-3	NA	TGTGCCAGCAGCTCGGACGGATCCACAGATACGCAGTATTTT	CASSSDGSTDTQYF
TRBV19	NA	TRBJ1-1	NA	TGTGCCAGTAGTATGTCATACTTCGTAGGAGGTACTGAAGCTTTCTTT	CASSMSYFVGGTEAFF
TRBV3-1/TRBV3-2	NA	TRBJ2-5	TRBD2	TGTGCCAGCAGCCCCAGAGCGGGGTTTGAGACCCAGTACTTC	CASSPRAGFETQYF
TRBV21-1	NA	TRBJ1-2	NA	TGTGCCAGCAGCTCAGCGGGCGGTCCCTATGGCTACACCTTC	CASSSAGGPYGYTF
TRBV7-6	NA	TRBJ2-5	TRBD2	TGTGCCAGCAGCCCCGCGACTAGCGGGGGACAAGAGACCCAGTACTTC	CASSPATSGGQETQYF
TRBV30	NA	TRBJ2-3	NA	TGTGCCTGGAGTGTACGAGGGTTAGATACGCAGTATTTT	CAWSVRGLDTQYF
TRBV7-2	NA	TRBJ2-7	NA	TGTGCCAGCAGCTTAGTATCCGGGGCCCCAAGTGAGCAGTACTTC	CASSLVSGAPSEQYF
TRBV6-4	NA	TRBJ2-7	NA	TGTGCCAGCAGATCCCCCGGGACGGACCTCTACGAGCAGTACTTC	CASRSPGTDLYEQYF
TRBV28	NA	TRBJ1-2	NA	TGTGCCAGCAGTCCCCGGAGGATGAGCTATGGCTACACCTTC	CASSPRRMSYGYTF
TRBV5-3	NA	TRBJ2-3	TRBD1	TGTGCCAGAAGCTTGAAGGGACAGGGGACAGATACGCAGTATTTT	CARSLKGQGTDTQYF
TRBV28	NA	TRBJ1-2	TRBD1	TGTGCCAGCAGGACAGGGGGCGATGGTGGCTACACCTTC	CASRTGGDGGYTF
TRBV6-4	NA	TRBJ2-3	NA	TGTGCCAGCAGCCCAGCGGGTAGCACAGATACGCAGTATTTT	CASSPAGSTDTQYF
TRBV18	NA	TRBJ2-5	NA	TGTGCCAGCTCACCACCGTACCAAGAGACCCAGTACTTC	CASSPPYQETQYF
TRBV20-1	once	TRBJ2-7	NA	TGCAGTGCTAGTTTCAGGGGTCAACATCTCTACGAGCAGTACTTC	CSASFRGQHLYEQYF
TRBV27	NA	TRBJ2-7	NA	TGTGCCAGCAGTTTATCGGGCAGTTACTCCTACGAGCAGTACTTC	CASSLSGSYSYEQYF
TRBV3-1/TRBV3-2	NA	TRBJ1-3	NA	TGTGCCAGCAGCCAAGATGGGCAAGCCCACCTCTTTGGAAACACCATATATTTT	CASSQDGQAHLFGNTIYF
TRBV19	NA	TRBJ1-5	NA	TGTGCCAGTAGACATGGACGGTTTAGCAATCAGCCCCAGCATTTT	CASRHGRFSNQPQHF
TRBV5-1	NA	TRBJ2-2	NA	TGCGCCAGCAGCTTGTCAGATACGAGGCCCGGGGAGCTGTTTTTT	CASSLSDTRPGELFF
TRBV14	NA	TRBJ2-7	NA	TGTGCCAGCAGCCATTCCTACGAGCAGTACTTC	CASSHSYEQYF
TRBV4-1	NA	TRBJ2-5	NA	TGCGCCAGCAGACCGGCCAGCGGGCAAGAGACCCAGTACTTC	CASRPASGQETQYF
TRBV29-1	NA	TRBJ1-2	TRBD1	TGCAGCGTTGATTTAACAGGGGGCGCCGGTAGCTATGGCTACACCTTC	CSVDLTGGAGSYGYTF